Detailed here is one T cell receptor (beta chain). Its target is unknown. This sample was taken from a study of Graves' ophthalmopathy and Graves' hyperthyroidism. Whole-study findings and limits: This model predicted ophthalmopathy progression (sensitivity around 71%, specificity around 72%). The blood repertoire also included most expanded thyroid clonotypes above 0.001 frequency.

TCR beta CDR3 amplification used RNA transcripts. The authors performed first-round RT-PCR with HTBI primers and then a second-round multiplex PCR. TCRdb fed the multiplex PCR reads into MiXCR, producing one record per CDR3 protein. The sample shows 240,000 or so distinct CDR3 sequences, around 45% of them seen only once. The V end was cut by 3 bases, the J end by 2 bases, with 4 bases between. Germline CDR1 MRHNA, CDR2 SNTAGT. The CDR3 covers 12 residues. Sequencing used peripheral blood. The rearrangement joins TRBV6-4 to TRBJ1-1; D is undetermined. The origin of this receptor is an adult man with Graves' ophthalmopathy. Written as DNA, the CDR3 is TGTGCCAGCAGTGATCATAACACTGAAGCTTTCTTT. Protein: CASSDHNTEAFF.